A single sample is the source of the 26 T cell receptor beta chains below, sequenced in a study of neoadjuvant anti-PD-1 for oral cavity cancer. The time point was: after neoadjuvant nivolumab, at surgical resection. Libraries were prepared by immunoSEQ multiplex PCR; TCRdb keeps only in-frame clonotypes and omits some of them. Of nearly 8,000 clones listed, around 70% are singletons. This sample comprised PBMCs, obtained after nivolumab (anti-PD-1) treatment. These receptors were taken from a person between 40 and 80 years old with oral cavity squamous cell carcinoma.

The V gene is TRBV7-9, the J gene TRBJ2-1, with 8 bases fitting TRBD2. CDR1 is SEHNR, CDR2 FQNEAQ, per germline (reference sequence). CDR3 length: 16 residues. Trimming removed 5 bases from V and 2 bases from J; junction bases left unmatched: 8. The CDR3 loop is CASSLTSGGTYNEQFF. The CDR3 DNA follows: TGTGCCAGCAGCCTAACAAGCGGGGGCACCTACAATGAGCAGTTCTTC.

As DNA, the CDR3 is TGTGCCAGCAGCTTTCGACAGGGGGCGAGGGAGACCCAGTACTTC. Translated, it gives CASSFRQGARETQYF. The chain uses TRBV7-9 and TRBJ2-5, with 10 bases matching TRBD1. Germline CDR1 SEHNR, CDR2 FQNEAQ (reference sequence). The CDR3 is 15 amino acids. The V gene end was trimmed by 3 bases and the J gene end by 5 bases; junction bases not matched to a gene: 6.

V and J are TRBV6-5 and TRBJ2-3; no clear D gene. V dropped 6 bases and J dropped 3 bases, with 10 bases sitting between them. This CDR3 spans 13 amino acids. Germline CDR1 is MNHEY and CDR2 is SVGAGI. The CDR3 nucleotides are TGTGCCAGCAGGCCGGACCGTACAGATACGCAGTATTTT. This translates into CASRPDRTDTQYF.

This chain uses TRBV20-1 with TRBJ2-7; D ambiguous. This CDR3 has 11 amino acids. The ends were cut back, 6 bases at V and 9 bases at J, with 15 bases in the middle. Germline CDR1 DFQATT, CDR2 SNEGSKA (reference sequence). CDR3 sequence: CSAIDRTGQYF. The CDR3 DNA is TGCAGTGCCATAGATAGGACCGGGCAGTACTTC.

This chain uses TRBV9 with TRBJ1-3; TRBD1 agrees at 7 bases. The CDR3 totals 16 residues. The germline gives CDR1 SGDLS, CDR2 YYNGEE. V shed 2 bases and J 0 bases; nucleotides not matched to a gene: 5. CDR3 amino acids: CASSVSGGSSGNTIYF. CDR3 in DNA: TGTGCCAGCAGCGTCTCAGGGGGAAGCTCTGGAAACACCATATATTTT.

The CDR3 spells CASSQEIGVSPEAFF. The DNA for the CDR3 is TGCGCCAGCAGCCAAGAAATTGGGGTATCCCCTGAAGCTTTCTTT. This chain joins TRBV4-3 and TRBJ1-1, with D unclear. Trimming left V 0 bases short and J 6 bases short, with 14 bases between. In germline, CDR1 is LGHNA, CDR2 YSLEER. The CDR3 totals 15 residues.

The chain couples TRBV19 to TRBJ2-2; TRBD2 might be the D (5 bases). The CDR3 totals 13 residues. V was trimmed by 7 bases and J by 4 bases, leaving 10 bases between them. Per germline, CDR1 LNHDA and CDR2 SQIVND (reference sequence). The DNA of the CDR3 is TGTGCCAGTACCCGACGGGGCACCGGGGAGCTGTTTTTT. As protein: CASTRRGTGELFF.

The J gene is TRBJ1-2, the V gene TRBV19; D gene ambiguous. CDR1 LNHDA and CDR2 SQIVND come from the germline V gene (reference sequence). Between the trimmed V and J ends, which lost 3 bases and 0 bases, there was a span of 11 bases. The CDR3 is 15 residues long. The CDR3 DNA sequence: TGTGCCAGTAGTATTTCGACCGCTGCTAACTATGGCTACACCTTC. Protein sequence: CASSISTAANYGYTF.

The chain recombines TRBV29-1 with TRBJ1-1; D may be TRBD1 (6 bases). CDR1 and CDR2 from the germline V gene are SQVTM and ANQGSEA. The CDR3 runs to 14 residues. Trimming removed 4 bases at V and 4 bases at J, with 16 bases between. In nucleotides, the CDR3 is TGCAGCGTTGTCGTCCAGGGGAGCGGCACTGAAGCTTTCTTT. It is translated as CSVVVQGSGTEAFF.

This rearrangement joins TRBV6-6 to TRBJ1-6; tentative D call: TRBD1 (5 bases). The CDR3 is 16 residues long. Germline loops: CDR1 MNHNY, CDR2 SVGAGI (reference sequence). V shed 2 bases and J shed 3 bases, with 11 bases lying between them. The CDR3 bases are TGTGCCAGCAGTTACGGAGGGGAACTCTATAATTCACCCCTCCACTTT. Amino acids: CASSYGGELYNSPLHF.

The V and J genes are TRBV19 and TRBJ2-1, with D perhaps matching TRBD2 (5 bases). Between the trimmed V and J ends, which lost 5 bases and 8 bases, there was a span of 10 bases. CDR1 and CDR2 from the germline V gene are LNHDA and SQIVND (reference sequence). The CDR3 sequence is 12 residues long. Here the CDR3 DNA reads TGTGCCAGTAGTTCCAGCGGCGATGAGCAGTTCTTC. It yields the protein CASSSSGDEQFF.

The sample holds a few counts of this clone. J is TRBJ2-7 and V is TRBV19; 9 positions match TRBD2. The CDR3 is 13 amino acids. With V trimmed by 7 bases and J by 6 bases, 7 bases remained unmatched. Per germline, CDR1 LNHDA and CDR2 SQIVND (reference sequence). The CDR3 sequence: CASTPSGGFEQYF. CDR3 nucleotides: TGTGCCAGTACACCGAGCGGGGGGTTCGAGCAGTACTTC.

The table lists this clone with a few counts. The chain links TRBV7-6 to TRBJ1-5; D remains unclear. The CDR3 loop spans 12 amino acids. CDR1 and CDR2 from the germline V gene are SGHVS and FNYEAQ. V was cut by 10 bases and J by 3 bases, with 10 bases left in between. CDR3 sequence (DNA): TGTGCCACCGGGCTAAACAATCAGCCCCAGCATTTT. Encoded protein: CATGLNNQPQHF.

The CDR3 loop reads CASSYSRPSSRSPLHF. The CDR3 coding sequence is TGTGCCAGCAGTTACTCGAGGCCCTCATCGAGGTCACCCCTCCACTTT. The gene calls are TRBV6-5 and TRBJ1-6; D is uncertain. CDR3 size: 16 residues. Germline V lookup: CDR1 MNHEY, CDR2 SVGAGI. Trimming shortened V by 0 bases and J by 10 bases, and 16 bases separated the two germline ends.

The CDR3 region is CASSLEGLVNTEAFF. The CDR3 DNA reads as TGTGCCAGCAGCTTAGAAGGGCTGGTGAACACTGAAGCTTTCTTT. The V call is TRBV11-2, the J call TRBJ1-1, with D unclear. The germline V and J ends were trimmed by 0 bases and 0 bases, with 8 bases remaining between them. CDR1 is SGHAT, CDR2 FQNNGV, per germline. CDR3 length: 15 residues.

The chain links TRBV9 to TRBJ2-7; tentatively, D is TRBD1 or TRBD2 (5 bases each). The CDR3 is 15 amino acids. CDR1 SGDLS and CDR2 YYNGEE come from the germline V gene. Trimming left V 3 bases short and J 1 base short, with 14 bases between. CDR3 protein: CASSATIGASYEQYF. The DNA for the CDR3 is TGTGCCAGCAGCGCTACAATCGGGGCATCCTACGAGCAGTACTTC.

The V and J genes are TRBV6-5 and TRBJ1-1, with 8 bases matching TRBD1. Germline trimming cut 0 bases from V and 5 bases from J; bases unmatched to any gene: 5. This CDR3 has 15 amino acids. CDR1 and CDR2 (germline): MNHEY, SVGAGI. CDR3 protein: CASSYSWTGFTEAFF. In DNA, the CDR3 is TGTGCCAGCAGTTACTCGTGGACAGGGTTTACTGAAGCTTTCTTT.

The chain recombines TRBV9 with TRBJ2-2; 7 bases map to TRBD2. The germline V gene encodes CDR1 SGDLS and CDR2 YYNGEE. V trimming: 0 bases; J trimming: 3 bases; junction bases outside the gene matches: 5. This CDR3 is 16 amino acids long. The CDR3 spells CASSVGAGEDTGELFF. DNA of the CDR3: TGTGCCAGCAGCGTAGGTGCGGGGGAGGACACCGGGGAGCTGTTTTTT.

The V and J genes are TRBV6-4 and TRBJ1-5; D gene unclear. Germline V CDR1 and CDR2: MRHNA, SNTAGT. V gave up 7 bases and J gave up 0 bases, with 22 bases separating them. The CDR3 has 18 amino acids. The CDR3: CASTERAPLPYSNQPQHF. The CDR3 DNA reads TGTGCCAGCACTGAGAGGGCCCCCTTACCTTATAGCAATCAGCCCCAGCATTTT.

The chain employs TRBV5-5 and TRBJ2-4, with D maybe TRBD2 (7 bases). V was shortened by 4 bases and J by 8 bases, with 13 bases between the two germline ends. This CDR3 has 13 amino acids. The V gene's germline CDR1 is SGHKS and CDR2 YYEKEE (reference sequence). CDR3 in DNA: TGTGCCAGCAGCCCTATAGGGGGGGACATTCAGTACTTC. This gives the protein CASSPIGGDIQYF.

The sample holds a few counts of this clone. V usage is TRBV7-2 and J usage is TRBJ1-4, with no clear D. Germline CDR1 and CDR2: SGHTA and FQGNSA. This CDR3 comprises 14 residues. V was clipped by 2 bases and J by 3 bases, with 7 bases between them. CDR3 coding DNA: TGTGCCAGCAGCTTATGGAGCTCTAATGAAAAACTGTTTTTT. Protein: CASSLWSSNEKLFF. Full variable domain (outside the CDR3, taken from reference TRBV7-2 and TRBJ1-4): GAGVSQSPSNKVTEKGKDVELRCDPISGHTALYWYRQSLGQGLEFLIYFQGNSAPDKSGLPSDRFSAERTGGSVSTLTIQRTQQEDSAVYLCASSLWSSNEKLFFGSGTQLSVL.

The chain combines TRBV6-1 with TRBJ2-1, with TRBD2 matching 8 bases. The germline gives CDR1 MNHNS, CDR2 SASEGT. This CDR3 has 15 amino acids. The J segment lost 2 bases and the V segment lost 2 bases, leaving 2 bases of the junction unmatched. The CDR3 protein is CASSEFSGTYNEQFF. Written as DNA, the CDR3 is TGTGCCAGCAGTGAATTTAGCGGGACCTACAATGAGCAGTTCTTC.

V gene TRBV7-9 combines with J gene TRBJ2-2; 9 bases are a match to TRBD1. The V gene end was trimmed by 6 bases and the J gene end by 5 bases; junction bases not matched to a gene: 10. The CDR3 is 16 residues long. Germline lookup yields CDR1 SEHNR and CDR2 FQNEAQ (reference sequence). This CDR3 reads CASRSSGTGPTGELFF. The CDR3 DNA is TGTGCCAGCAGATCTTCAGGGACAGGGCCTACCGGGGAGCTGTTTTTT.

The CDR3 reads CASRVRGTGSTEAFF. The CDR3 nucleotides are TGTGCCAGCAGGGTCCGTGGGACAGGGAGCACTGAAGCTTTCTTT. The chain couples TRBV6-5 to TRBJ1-1; 9 bases fit TRBD1. The V gene's germline CDR1 is MNHEY and CDR2 SVGAGI. The junction had 9 bases not matched to a gene; V was cut back by 6 bases and J by 4 bases. The CDR3 spans 15 residues.

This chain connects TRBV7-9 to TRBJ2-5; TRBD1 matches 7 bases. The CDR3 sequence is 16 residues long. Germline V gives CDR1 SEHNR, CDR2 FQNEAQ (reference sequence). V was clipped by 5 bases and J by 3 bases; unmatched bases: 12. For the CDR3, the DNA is TGTGCCAGCAGCACCCGCCGGGGACAGTTGGAAGAGACCCAGTACTTC. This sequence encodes CASSTRRGQLEETQYF.

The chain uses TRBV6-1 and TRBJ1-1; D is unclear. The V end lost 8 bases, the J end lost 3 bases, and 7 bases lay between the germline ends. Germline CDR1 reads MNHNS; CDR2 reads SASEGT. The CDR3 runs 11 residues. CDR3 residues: CASEKYTEAFF. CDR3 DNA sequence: TGTGCCAGCGAGAAATACACTGAAGCTTTCTTT.